A selection of T cell receptor beta chains follows, all from one sample in a study of CD8 T cells in ankylosing spondylitis. TCRdb ran MiXCR on the 5' RACE reads and lists one entry per CDR3 protein. Among hundreds of thousands of distinct CDR3 sequences listed, roughly 20% were seen once. The sequenced sample was blood, either unsorted or a sorted T cell fraction (not recorded which). All receptors come from a male donor with ankylosing spondylitis or in good health (not recorded which). Both conserved end residues are part of each CDR3. Fields, in order: J gene, V gene, D gene, clone size, CDR3 protein, CDR3 DNA. A D gene is named only where the DNA matches it firmly. Size is omitted from some rows. Given values are once, few, many or a class for expanded clones.

>TRBJ2-1|TRBV12-3/TRBV12-4|TRBD2|few
CASSPAQAGGNNEQFF
TGTGCCAGCAGCCCGGCCCAAGCGGGGGGCAACAATGAGCAGTTCTTC
>TRBJ2-3|TRBV5-1|TRBD1|many
CASSLAEVDRELESDTDTQYF
TGCGCCAGCAGCTTGGCCGAGGTCGACAGGGAGCTTGAATCTGACACAGATACGCAGTATTTT
>TRBJ1-6|TRBV12-3/TRBV12-4|-|few
CASTGTWNSPLHF
TGTGCCAGCACCGGAACATGGAATTCACCCCTCCACTTT
>TRBJ1-5|TRBV28|-|-
CATRKGMINQPQHF
TGTGCCACCAGGAAGGGGATGATCAATCAGCCCCAGCATTTT
>TRBJ2-3|TRBV6-5|TRBD2|-
CASSYGSTSGRADTQYF
TGTGCCAGCAGTTACGGGTCGACTAGCGGGAGGGCAGATACGCAGTATTTT
>TRBJ2-1|TRBV6-5|TRBD2|few
CASSYRREGRNEQFF
TGTGCCAGCAGTTACCGAAGGGAGGGCCGGAATGAGCAGTTCTTC
>TRBJ2-1|TRBV20-1|TRBD1|few
CSAQDRLDEQFF
TGCAGTGCCCAGGACAGGTTAGATGAGCAGTTCTTC
>TRBJ1-1|TRBV29-1|TRBD1|few
CSVQGEVNTEAFF
TGCAGCGTGCAGGGGGAGGTGAACACTGAAGCTTTCTTT
>TRBJ2-5|TRBV6-5|TRBD2|-
CASSLGLAEKKSQYF
TGTGCCAGCAGTTTAGGACTAGCGGAAAAAAAGTCCCAGTACTTC
>TRBJ1-5|TRBV5-1|-|-
CASSSTGVNQPQHF
TGCGCCAGCAGCTCGACAGGAGTAAATCAGCCCCAGCATTTT
>TRBJ2-1|TRBV10-3|-|few
CAIRLPGSPYNEQFF
TGTGCCATCAGGCTGCCGGGTTCGCCCTACAATGAGCAGTTCTTC
>TRBJ2-5|TRBV10-3|-|few
CAISESTGSGETQYF
TGTGCCATCAGTGAGTCTACAGGGTCTGGAGAGACCCAGTACTTC
>TRBJ2-1|TRBV27|-|-
CASIHRTAYSYNEQFF
TGTGCCAGCATTCACCGGACTGCCTACTCCTACAATGAGCAGTTCTTC
>TRBJ2-3|TRBV28|TRBD2|-
CASTLGGETDTQYF
TGTGCCAGCACCCTCGGGGGGGAGACAGATACGCAGTATTTT
>TRBJ1-3|TRBV6-5|-|-
CASSYAGAPGNTIYF
TGTGCCAGCAGTTACGCGGGGGCGCCCGGAAACACCATATATTTT
>TRBJ1-1|TRBV10-3|-|-
CAFPNSGVMNTEAFF
TGTGCCTTTCCGAATTCCGGGGTCATGAACACTGAAGCTTTCTTT
>TRBJ2-1|TRBV6-1|TRBD1|few
CASTLDRGLYNEQFF
TGTGCCAGCACCTTGGACAGGGGGCTTTACAATGAGCAGTTCTTC
>TRBJ2-3|TRBV5-6|-|many
CASSWGSTDTQYF
TGTGCCAGCAGCTGGGGGAGCACAGATACGCAGTATTTT
>TRBJ2-5|TRBV5-1|-|many
CASSLARDLGTQYF
TGCGCCAGCAGCTTGGCTCGAGACCTTGGGACCCAGTACTTC
>TRBJ2-2|TRBV12-3/TRBV12-4|-|-
CASSPVIGELFF
TGTGCCAGCAGTCCAGTAATCGGGGAGCTGTTTTTT
>TRBJ1-5|TRBV24-1|TRBD1|many
CATSDPGQGDQPQHF
TGTGCCACCAGTGACCCCGGACAGGGCGATCAGCCCCAGCATTTT
>TRBJ2-1|TRBV20-1|-|few
CSARGQGVLNEQFF
TGCAGTGCTAGAGGGCAGGGAGTCCTCAATGAGCAGTTCTTC
>TRBJ2-5|TRBV5-1|-|-
CASSLMLGQGGETQYF
TGCGCCAGCAGCTTGATGTTGGGGCAGGGGGGCGAGACCCAGTACTTC
>TRBJ2-2|TRBV12-3/TRBV12-4|-|few
CASTPRGPNTGELFF
TGTGCCAGCACCCCCCGGGGGCCGAACACCGGGGAGCTGTTTTTT
>TRBJ2-2|TRBV3-1|-|-
CASSQSGGSGELFF
TGTGCCAGCAGCCAAAGCGGAGGTTCTGGGGAGCTGTTTTTT
>TRBJ1-3|TRBV14|TRBD1|-
CASSRDSEPFSGNTIYF
TGTGCCAGCAGCCGGGACAGCGAGCCTTTCTCTGGAAACACCATATATTTT
>TRBJ2-5|TRBV7-2|-|-
CASSPAPWETQYF
TGTGCCAGCAGCCCCGCCCCCTGGGAGACCCAGTATTTC
>TRBJ2-3|TRBV7-3|-|-
CASSLGGGRDTQYF
TGTGCCAGCTCCCTAGGGGGAGGGCGGGATACGCAGTATTTT
>TRBJ1-2|TRBV12-3/TRBV12-4|TRBD1|-
CASSPDRGAYTF
TGTGCCAGCAGTCCGGACAGGGGGGCCTACACCTTC
>TRBJ1-2|TRBV10-3|TRBD1|few
CATTGGRGGYTF
TGTGCCACCACAGGGGGACGCGGTGGCTACACCTTC
>TRBJ1-4|TRBV12-3/TRBV12-4|TRBD1|-
CASSQTGGFEKLFF
TGTGCCAGCAGTCAGACAGGGGGCTTTGAAAAACTGTTTTTT
>TRBJ1-1|TRBV20-1|-|few
CSASDWQVSAFF
TGCAGTGCTAGTGACTGGCAAGTATCAGCTTTCTTT
>TRBJ1-5|TRBV10-3|TRBD1|-
CAISPTGGSDQPQHF
TGTGCCATCAGCCCGACAGGGGGCTCGGATCAGCCCCAGCATTTT
>TRBJ2-1|TRBV12-3/TRBV12-4|-|few
CASSPGLGLTYNEQFF
TGTGCCAGCAGCCCAGGATTAGGACTAACTTACAATGAGCAGTTCTTC
>TRBJ2-1|TRBV19|-|-
CATKGVGLDSYNEQFF
TGTGCCACCAAAGGTGTGGGGCTGGATTCCTACAATGAGCAGTTCTTC
>TRBJ2-3|TRBV20-1|-|many
CSAISLGRTQYF
TGCAGTGCTATATCCCTAGGGCGTACGCAGTATTTT
>TRBJ2-3|TRBV27|-|-
CASSSRLGIKTDTQYF
TGTGCCAGCAGTTCCAGACTAGGTATCAAGACAGATACGCAGTATTTT
>TRBJ2-1|TRBV3-1|TRBD2|-
CASSPSSGLSYNEQFF
TGTGCCAGCAGCCCCTCTAGCGGTCTCTCCTACAATGAGCAGTTCTTC
>TRBJ2-1|TRBV27|-|once
CASQLLGEQFF
TGTGCCAGCCAGCTGCTGGGTGAGCAGTTCTTC
>TRBJ2-2|TRBV5-1|TRBD2|-
CASSLARGGAANTGELFF
TGCGCCAGCAGCTTGGCCCGCGGGGGGGCGGCGAACACCGGGGAGCTGTTTTTT
>TRBJ1-2|TRBV20-1|-|-
CSASTPHRTTNYGYTF
TGCAGTGCTAGTACTCCCCACAGGACCACCAACTATGGCTACACCTTC
>TRBJ2-5|TRBV19|-|-
CASSLFVYETQYF
TGTGCCAGTAGTCTATTCGTTTACGAGACCCAGTACTTC
>TRBJ1-5|TRBV15|-|few
CATSRGTADQPQHF
TGTGCCACCAGCAGAGGGACAGCGGATCAGCCCCAGCATTTT
>TRBJ1-1|TRBV20-1|-|-
CSARDPGWDTEAFF
TGCAGTGCTAGAGATCCAGGGTGGGACACTGAAGCTTTCTTT
>TRBJ2-1|TRBV5-6|-|-
CASSMVGVQNEQFF
TGTGCCAGCAGCATGGTGGGGGTCCAGAATGAGCAGTTCTTC
>TRBJ2-5|TRBV18|-|-
CASSPSGFTERETQYF
TGTGCCAGCTCACCGTCCGGATTCACGGAACGAGAGACCCAGTACTTC
>TRBJ2-3|TRBV3-1|-|-
CASSLGSSTWYF
TGTGCCAGCAGCCTCGGGTCCTCCACTTGGTATTTT
>TRBJ2-2|TRBV12-3/TRBV12-4|-|few
CASSLWGSGDLFF
TGTGCCAGCAGTTTGTGGGGATCTGGGGATCTGTTTTTT
>TRBJ1-3|TRBV2|-|-
CASSTQEGNTIYF
TGTGCCAGCAGTACACAGGAAGGAAACACCATATATTTT
>TRBJ1-1|TRBV20-1|TRBD1|many
CSARAGTANTEAFF
TGCAGTGCTAGAGCCGGGACAGCGAACACTGAAGCTTTCTTT
>TRBJ1-1|TRBV19|TRBD1|-
CASSEGARTEAFF
TGTGCCAGTAGTGAGGGGGCGAGGACTGAAGCTTTCTTT